These 28 T cell receptor beta chains were sequenced from one sample in a study of response to subunit inactivated influenza vaccine. MiXCR was run by TCRdb on the RT-PCR reads, yielding one entry per CDR3 protein. This sample has about 650,000 distinct CDR3 sequences, with 11% to 15% found just once. Sample: PBMCs from blood, taken roughly 15 days before vaccination. These receptors were obtained from a man in his fifties who received an inactivated influenza vaccine.

This clonotype was seen a handful of times. The J gene is TRBJ2-3, the V gene TRBV15, with 13 bases aligning to TRBD2. V was clipped by 1 base and J by 4 bases; unmatched bases: 5. Looked up from germline, CDR1 is LNHNV and CDR2 is YYDKDF (reference sequence). The CDR3 runs to 17 residues. The CDR3 nucleotides are TGTGCCACCAGCAGAGTCGGACTAGCGGGAGCAGCAGATACGCAGTATTTT. Residues: CATSRVGLAGAADTQYF. Full variable domain (missing parts from reference TRBV15 and TRBJ2-3): DAMVIQNPRYQVTQFGKPVTLSCSQTLNHNVMYWYQQKSSQAPKLLFHYYDKDFNNEADTPDNFQSRRPNTSFCFLDIRSPGLGDTAMYLCATSRVGLAGAADTQYFGPGTRLTVL.

CDR3 nucleotides: TGCGCCAGCAGCCCCAACCAGCCAGGTACCGATGAAGCTTTCTTT. Its translation is CASSPNQPGTDEAFF. The V and J genes are TRBV4-1 and TRBJ1-1; D not certain. Germline CDR1 is MGHRA and CDR2 is YSYEKL. Trimming took off 4 bases at V and 7 bases at J, with 19 bases between the two ends. The CDR3 is 15 amino acids.

This clonotype was detected a few times. The V and J genes are TRBV11-2 and TRBJ1-6; 7 nucleotides align to TRBD1. After removal of 0 bases from V and 2 bases from J, the junction contained 4 bases not matched to a gene. The CDR3 totals 17 residues. Germline V lookup: CDR1 SGHAT, CDR2 FQNNGV. CDR3 coding DNA: TGTGCCAGCAGCTTAGAGGCAGGGGGACCCTATAATTCACCCCTCCACTTT. Translated: CASSLEAGGPYNSPLHF.

This clonotype was recorded a few times. The CDR3 is CASSFVDSPGEQFF. Written as DNA, the CDR3 is TGTGCCAGCAGTTTCGTGGACTCCCCGGGGGAGCAGTTCTTC. This rearrangement joins TRBV12-3 or TRBV12-4 to TRBJ2-1; D is possibly TRBD2 (5 bases). This CDR3 region has 14 residues. Trimming left V 3 bases short and J 10 bases short, with 16 bases between.

The chain recombines TRBV5-8 with TRBJ1-5; no clear D. Per germline, CDR1 SGHTS and CDR2 YDEGEE. V gave up 4 bases and J gave up 4 bases, with 21 bases separating them. CDR3 length: 17 amino acids. CDR3 in amino acids: CASSIRPSHGVNQPQHF. CDR3 sequence (DNA): TGTGCCAGCAGCATACGGCCAAGCCACGGGGTTAATCAGCCCCAGCATTTT.

This clonotype was observed many times. The rearrangement joins TRBV4-3 to TRBJ1-4; 8 nucleotides agree with TRBD1. V gave up 1 base and J gave up 5 bases; unmatched junction bases: 6. This CDR3 region has 16 residues. Germline V gene data show CDR1 as LGHNA and CDR2 as YSLEER. The CDR3 DNA reads as TGCGCCAGCAGCCAAGGACAGGGGATCCGGAATGAAAAACTGTTTTTT. Translating gives CASSQGQGIRNEKLFF.

The J gene is TRBJ1-1, the V gene TRBV20-1; 11 bases fit TRBD1. Germline V CDR1 and CDR2: DFQATT, SNEGSKA (reference sequence). V dropped 0 bases and J dropped 7; count of bases not matched to a gene: 4. The CDR3 spans 14 residues. DNA for the CDR3: TGCAGTGCTAGAGATCAGGACAGGGGGCTTGAAGCTTTCTTT. Translation gives CSARDQDRGLEAFF.

A few counts support this clonotype. The rearrangement joins TRBV28 to TRBJ1-5, with D unresolved. The germline V and J ends were trimmed by 5 bases and 4 bases, with 21 bases remaining between them. CDR3 length: 17 residues. CDR1 is MDHEN, CDR2 SYDVKM, per germline. CDR3 sequence (DNA): TGTGCCAGCAGTCTGGGATCAGGACCCGTATTGAATCAGCCCCAGCATTTT. As protein: CASSLGSGPVLNQPQHF.

This clonotype was seen many times. This rearrangement joins TRBV20-1 to TRBJ2-7; 12 bases align to TRBD2. The V segment lost 6 bases and the J segment 5 bases; nucleotides outside the gene matches: 8. The CDR3 has 14 residues. Looked up from germline, CDR1 is DFQATT and CDR2 is SNEGSKA (reference sequence). CDR3 coding DNA: TGCAGTGCCAAAGGACTAGCGGGGAGTAACGAGCAGTACTTC. The encoded protein is CSAKGLAGSNEQYF.

V usage is TRBV9 and J usage is TRBJ1-1, with unresolved D. Germline V CDR1 and CDR2: SGDLS, YYNGEE. Trimming cost V 0 bases and J 0 bases, with 12 bases left between them. The CDR3 loop spans 16 amino acids. DNA of the CDR3: TGTGCCAGCAGCGTAGCTGTCGGCGGAATGAACACTGAAGCTTTCTTT. Protein product: CASSVAVGGMNTEAFF.

This clonotype has a handful of counts. The rearrangement uses TRBV21-1 and TRBJ2-2. TRBV21-1 is a known pseudogene. The CDR3 spans 15 residues. The CDR3 spells CAIRAEVPNTGELFF. The CDR3 nucleotides read TGTGCCATTCGAGCGGAGGTCCCGAACACCGGGGAGCTGTTTTTT.

The V call is TRBV30, the J call TRBJ2-1; D may be TRBD1 (5 bases). The CDR3 is made up of 14 amino acids. CDR1 GTSNPN and CDR2 SVGIG come from the germline V gene (reference sequence). Trimming pared 1 base from V and 3 bases from J, leaving 10 bases between. The CDR3 nucleotides read TGTGCCTGGAGTGCGGCAGGGTTCTACAATGAGCAGTTCTTC. Amino acid sequence: CAWSAAGFYNEQFF.

The table lists this clonotype with many counts. The chain couples TRBV6-2 or TRBV6-3 to TRBJ2-7; 8 bases agree with TRBD2. Germline assignment: CDR1 MNHEY and CDR2 SVGEGT. This CDR3 contains 16 residues. V lost 6 bases, J lost 1 base, and 11 bases stayed unmatched. The CDR3 bases are TGTGCCAGCAGGAAGGAAGCGGGAGAGTTTTCCTACGAGCAGTACTTC. This translates into CASRKEAGEFSYEQYF.

This clonotype was observed a handful of times. The chain joins TRBV11-1 to TRBJ1-1; unclear D gene. This CDR3 is built from 18 residues. Germline V gives CDR1 SGHAT, CDR2 FQDESV (reference sequence). V was pared by 3 bases and J by 4 bases, with 24 bases between. The CDR3 loop reads CASSLLSGSPLHPTEAFF. CDR3 nucleotides: TGTGCCAGCAGCTTGCTATCCGGGAGCCCGCTTCATCCCACTGAAGCTTTCTTT.

Only a few counts were recorded for this clonotype. The gene calls are TRBV6-1 and TRBJ2-5; the D call may be TRBD1 or TRBD2 (5 bases each). The CDR3 is 14 amino acids. Trimming cost V 11 bases and J 3 bases, with 19 bases left between them. Per germline, CDR1 MNHNS and CDR2 SASEGT. CDR3: CAAKRDPGEETQYF. As DNA, the CDR3 is TGTGCCGCAAAACGGGACCCTGGGGAAGAGACCCAGTACTTC.

This clonotype occurred once. The rearrangement uses TRBV6-2 or TRBV6-3 and TRBJ1-1; possible D gene TRBD1, 5 bases. V was cut by 5 bases and J by 4 bases, with 20 bases left in between. The CDR3 has 16 amino acids. CDR1 is MNHEY and CDR2 is SVGEGT in the germline V gene. CDR3 nucleotide sequence: TGTGCCAGCAGTCTTATGGGGGGAGCCGGGGGCACTGAAGCTTTCTTT. Translation gives CASSLMGGAGGTEAFF.

This clonotype appeared a few times. This chain connects TRBV7-9 to TRBJ2-1, with no clear D. Trimming took 5 bases from V and 6 from J, leaving 17 bases between them. CDR3 size: 15 residues. Germline CDR1 SEHNR, CDR2 FQNEAQ (reference sequence). CDR3 in DNA: TGTGCCAGCAGCCCCGTCTGGGTTATTGGCAATGAGCAGTTCTTC. Amino acids: CASSPVWVIGNEQFF.

This clonotype was counted many times. The CDR3 DNA sequence: TGTGCCAGCAGTTTAAAGCTAGCAGCCCTTTACGAGCAGTACTTC. Translating gives CASSLKLAALYEQYF. The V and J genes are TRBV12-3 or TRBV12-4 and TRBJ2-7; perhaps TRBD2 as D (5 bases). V lost 2 bases to trimming and J lost 4 bases, with 15 bases between them. The CDR3 totals 15 residues.

This clonotype was recorded a few times. V and J are TRBV30 and TRBJ2-2, with 9 bases identical to TRBD2. This CDR3 is built from 15 residues. V dropped 0 bases and J dropped 5; count of bases not matched to a gene: 4. Germline assignment: CDR1 GTSNPN and CDR2 SVGIG (reference sequence). In DNA form, the CDR3 reads TGTGCCTGGAGTGTGCGGGGGGGTCGAACCGGGGAGCTGTTTTTT. Protein sequence: CAWSVRGGRTGELFF.

This clonotype showed up just a few times. The CDR3, as DNA: TGCAGTGGGACTAGCGGGGCACAAGAGACCCAGTACTTC. The encoded protein is CSGTSGAQETQYF. This chain joins TRBV20-1 and TRBJ2-5; 12 bases match TRBD2. The CDR3 has 13 residues. Germline trimming cut 7 bases from V and 2 bases from J; bases unmatched to any gene: 2. Germline assignment: CDR1 DFQATT and CDR2 SNEGSKA (reference sequence).

CDR3 DNA sequence: TGCGCCAGCAGCCAAGTGGAGAGGGATAAGGAGACCCAGTACTTC. It yields the protein CASSQVERDKETQYF. This rearrangement joins TRBV4-1 to TRBJ2-5; D may be TRBD2 (5 bases). This CDR3 is built from 15 residues. Germline CDR1 and CDR2: MGHRA and YSYEKL. Trimming left V 1 base short and J 5 bases short, with 14 bases between.

The V call is TRBV20-1, the J call TRBJ2-7; maybe TRBD1 (6 bases). Deletions cut 4 bases from V and 0 bases from J, with 10 bases between. Germline CDR1 reads DFQATT; CDR2 reads SNEGSKA (reference sequence). The CDR3 contains 13 residues. The CDR3 loop is CSAIGGFSYEQYF. The CDR3 nucleotides are TGCAGTGCTATTGGGGGCTTCTCCTACGAGCAGTACTTC.

The V and J genes are TRBV24-1 and TRBJ2-2, with 7 bases matching TRBD2. J was trimmed by 3 bases and V by 3 bases; bases with no gene match: 6. The CDR3 consists of 16 residues. Germline loops: CDR1 KGHDR, CDR2 SFDVKD. CDR3 nucleotide sequence: TGTGCCACCAGTGATGCAGCGGGGTCGTACACCGGGGAGCTGTTTTTT. Translated, it gives CATSDAAGSYTGELFF.

This clonotype was counted between two and nine times. The chain employs TRBV7-6 and TRBJ2-7; 7 nucleotides align to TRBD2. The junction had 11 bases not matched to a gene; V was cut back by 1 base and J by 2 bases. Germline CDR1 and CDR2: SGHVS and FNYEAQ. The CDR3 consists of 17 residues. CDR3: CASSLVSASGRPYEQYF. CDR3 bases: TGTGCCAGCAGCTTAGTATCGGCTAGCGGACGACCCTACGAGCAGTACTTC.

This clonotype was counted only a few times. V and J are TRBV7-9 and TRBJ2-1, with D maybe TRBD1 (5 bases). CDR1 is SEHNR and CDR2 is FQNEAQ in the germline V gene (reference sequence). This CDR3 spans 16 amino acids. V dropped 5 bases and J dropped 0 bases, with 14 bases sitting between them. The CDR3 loop is CASSRQRRSSYNEQFF. The CDR3 nucleotides read TGTGCCAGCAGCCGACAGCGAAGGAGCTCCTACAATGAGCAGTTCTTC.

A few counts support this clonotype. V gene TRBV12-3 or TRBV12-4 combines with J gene TRBJ2-7; tentative D call: TRBD2 (7 bases). The CDR3 has 15 amino acids. V was trimmed by 6 bases and J by 2 bases, leaving 17 bases between them. The CDR3 region is CASSVGGVGAYEQYF. The CDR3 nucleotides are TGTGCCAGCAGCGTAGGGGGGGTTGGAGCCTACGAGCAGTACTTC.

V gene TRBV20-1 combines with J gene TRBJ1-1; no clear D gene. The CDR3 has 14 residues. CDR1 and CDR2 from the germline V gene are DFQATT and SNEGSKA (reference sequence). V lost 5 bases to trimming and J lost 4 bases, with 17 bases between them. In nucleotides, the CDR3 is TGCAGTGCTCCAGAGGTTTATGGCCCCACTGAAGCTTTCTTT. Translated, it gives CSAPEVYGPTEAFF.

This clonotype was counted at least ten times. The V gene is TRBV6-5, the J gene TRBJ2-2; 7 bases line up with TRBD2. In germline, CDR1 is MNHEY, CDR2 SVGAGI. J gave up 7 bases and V 1 base, and 6 bases lay outside the gene matches. The CDR3 totals 15 residues. The DNA for the CDR3 is TGTGCCAGCAGTTACTTATCGGGGGGAGTCGGGGAGCTGTTTTTT. This codes for CASSYLSGGVGELFF.